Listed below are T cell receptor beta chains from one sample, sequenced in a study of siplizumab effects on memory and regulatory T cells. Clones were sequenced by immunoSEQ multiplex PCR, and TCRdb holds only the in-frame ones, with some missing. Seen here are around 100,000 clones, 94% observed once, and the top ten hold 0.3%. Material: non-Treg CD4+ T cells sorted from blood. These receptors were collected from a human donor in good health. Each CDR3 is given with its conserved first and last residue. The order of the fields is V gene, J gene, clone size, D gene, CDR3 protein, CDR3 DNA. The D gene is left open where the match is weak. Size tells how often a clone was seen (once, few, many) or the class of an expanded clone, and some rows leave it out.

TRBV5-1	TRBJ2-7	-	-	CASSLDTVSYEQYF	TGCGCCAGCAGCTTGGACACGGTCTCCTACGAGCAGTACTTC
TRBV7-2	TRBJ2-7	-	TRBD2	CASSQTSGSYEQYF	TGTGCCAGCAGCCAGACTAGCGGGTCTTACGAGCAGTACTTC
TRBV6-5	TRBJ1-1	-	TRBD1	CASSVPGQGSAFF	TGTGCCAGCAGCGTCCCGGGACAGGGTTCGGCTTTCTTT
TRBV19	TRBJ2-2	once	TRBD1	CASGLRGQVDTGELFF	TGTGCCAGTGGCCTCAGGGGGCAGGTCGACACCGGGGAGCTGTTTTTT
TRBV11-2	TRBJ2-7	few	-	CASSRGTDYEQYF	TGTGCCAGCAGCAGGGGCACGGACTACGAGCAGTACTTC
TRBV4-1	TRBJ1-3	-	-	CASSQEGVSGNTIYF	TGCGCCAGCAGCCAAGAAGGAGTGTCTGGAAACACCATATATTTT
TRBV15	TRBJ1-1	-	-	CATSRVRGTEAFF	TGTGCCACCAGCAGAGTGCGGGGCACTGAAGCTTTCTTT
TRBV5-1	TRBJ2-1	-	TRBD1	CASSFGTGAYNEQFF	TGCGCCAGCAGCTTCGGGACAGGGGCCTACAATGAGCAGTTCTTC
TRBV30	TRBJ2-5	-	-	CAWSGWGLETQYF	TGTGCCTGGAGTGGATGGGGGTTGGAGACCCAGTACTTC
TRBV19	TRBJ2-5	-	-	CETIWSGETQYF	TGTGAGACGATATGGTCGGGGGAGACCCAGTACTTC
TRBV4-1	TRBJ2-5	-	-	CASSRALQETQYF	TGCGCCAGCTCCCGGGCTCTTCAAGAGACCCAGTACTTC
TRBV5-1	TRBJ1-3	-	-	CASSRGSGGNTIYF	TGCGCCAGCAGCCGGGGATCGGGTGGAAACACCATATATTTT
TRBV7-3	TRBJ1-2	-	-	CASSLYPGLGGYTF	TGTGCCAGCAGCTTATATCCGGGGCTCGGGGGCTACACCTTC
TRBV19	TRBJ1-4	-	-	CASSITGANEKLFF	TGTGCCAGTAGTATTACCGGAGCTAATGAAAAACTGTTTTTT
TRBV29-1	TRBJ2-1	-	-	CSVELGSYNEQFF	TGCAGCGTTGAGTTGGGCTCCTACAATGAGCAGTTCTTC
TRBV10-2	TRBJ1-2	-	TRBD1	CASSEPTGGLDGYTF	TGCGCCAGCAGTGAACCGACAGGGGGGCTTGATGGCTACACCTTC
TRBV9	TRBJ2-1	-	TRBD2	CASSVTSGSHNEQFF	TGTGCCAGCAGCGTGACTAGCGGGTCTCACAATGAGCAGTTCTTC
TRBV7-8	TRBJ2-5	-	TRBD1	CASSSQGWTGQETQYF	TGTGCCAGCAGCTCCCAAGGTTGGACAGGCCAAGAGACCCAGTACTTC
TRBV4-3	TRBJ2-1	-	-	CASSQDGGSSYNEQFF	TGCGCCAGCAGCCAAGATGGGGGGAGCTCCTACAATGAGCAGTTCTTC
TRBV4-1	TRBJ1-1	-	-	CASSQSGQSEAFF	TGCGCCAGCAGCCAGAGCGGACAGTCTGAAGCTTTCTTT
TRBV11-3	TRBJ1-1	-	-	CASSPNPMNTEAFF	TGTGCCAGCAGCCCTAATCCCATGAACACTGAAGCTTTCTTT
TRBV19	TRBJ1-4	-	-	CASSITAVNEKLFF	TGTGCCAGTAGTATAACGGCAGTAAATGAAAAACTGTTTTTT
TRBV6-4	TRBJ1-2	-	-	CASSDQGDRHRGGYTF	TGTGCCAGCAGTGATCAAGGGGACCGACACCGGGGGGGCTACACCTTC
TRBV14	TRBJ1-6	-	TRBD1	CASSQGQGGNSPLHF	TGTGCCAGCAGCCAAGGACAGGGGGGAAATTCACCCCTCCACTTT
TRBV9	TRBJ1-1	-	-	CASSVDGFSEAFF	TGTGCCAGCAGCGTAGACGGGTTTTCTGAAGCTTTCTTT
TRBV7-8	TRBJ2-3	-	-	CASSLAITSTNTQYF	TGTGCCAGCAGCTTAGCTATCACATCCACGAATACGCAGTATTTT
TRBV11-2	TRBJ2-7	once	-	CASSLVGTSWEQYF	TGTGCCAGCAGCTTAGTTGGCACTAGCTGGGAGCAGTACTTC
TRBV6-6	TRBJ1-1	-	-	CASSYVEGTEAFF	TGTGCCAGCAGCTACGTAGAAGGAACTGAAGCTTTCTTT
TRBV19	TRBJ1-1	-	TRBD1	CASSTGTVNTEAFF	TGTGCCAGTAGTACTGGGACAGTGAACACTGAAGCTTTCTTT
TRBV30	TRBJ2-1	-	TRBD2	CAWRLAGGNEQFF	TGTGCCTGGAGACTAGCGGGGGGCAATGAGCAGTTCTTC
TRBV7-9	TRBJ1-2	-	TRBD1	CASESPQNRPGQGSPRF	TGTGCCAGCGAATCTCCGCAAAACAGGCCGGGACAGGGGTCTCCCCGCTTC
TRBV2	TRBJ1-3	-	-	CASSPDPGNTIYF	TGTGCCAGCAGCCCCGACCCTGGAAACACCATATATTTT
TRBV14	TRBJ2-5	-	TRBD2	CASSQDVGGEETQYF	TGTGCCAGCAGCCAAGATGTGGGGGGGGAAGAGACCCAGTACTTC
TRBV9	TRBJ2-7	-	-	CASSVSSNYEQYF	TGTGCCAGCAGCGTATCTAGTAACTACGAGCAGTACTTC
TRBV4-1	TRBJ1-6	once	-	CASSQEEGNSPLHF	TGCGCCAGCAGCCAAGAGGAGGGCAATTCACCCCTCCACTTT
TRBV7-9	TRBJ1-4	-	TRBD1	CASSPRTGGFEKLFF	TGTGCCAGCAGCCCGAGGACAGGGGGCTTTGAAAAACTGTTTTTT
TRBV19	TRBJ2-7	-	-	CASSIAFRRNVGDEQYF	TGTGCCAGTAGTATAGCTTTTCGGCGGAACGTAGGGGACGAGCAGTACTTC
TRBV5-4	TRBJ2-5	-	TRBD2	CASSSQTSGGSETQYF	TGTGCCAGCAGCTCCCAGACTAGCGGGGGGAGTGAGACCCAGTACTTC
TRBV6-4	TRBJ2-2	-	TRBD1	CASSRTGASGELFF	TGTGCCAGCTCTCGGACAGGAGCGTCCGGGGAGCTGTTTTTT
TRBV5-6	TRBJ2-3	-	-	CASSLYRSGTTDTQYF	TGTGCCAGCAGCTTGTATAGGTCGGGAACCACAGATACGCAGTATTTT
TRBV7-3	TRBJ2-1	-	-	CASSLGQYRGYNEQFF	TGTGCCAGCAGCTTAGGGCAGTACAGAGGGTACAATGAGCAGTTCTTC
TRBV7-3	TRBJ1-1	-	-	CASSLTVDSEAFF	TGTGCCAGCAGCTTAACGGTCGACAGTGAAGCTTTCTTT
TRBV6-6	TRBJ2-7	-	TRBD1	CASSRRDRAYEQYF	TGTGCCAGCAGTAGAAGGGACAGGGCCTACGAGCAGTACTTC
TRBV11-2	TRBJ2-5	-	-	CASSLAETQYF	TGTGCCAGCAGCTTAGCGGAGACCCAGTACTTC
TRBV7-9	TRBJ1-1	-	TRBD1	CASSLQGMNTEAFF	TGTGCCAGCAGCCTACAGGGGATGAACACTGAAGCTTTCTTT
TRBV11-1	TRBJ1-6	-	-	CASTLTSSYNSPLHF	TGTGCCAGCACCCTAACGAGCTCCTATAATTCACCCCTCCACTTT
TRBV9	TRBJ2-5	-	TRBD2	CASSVDPSGGLQETQYF	TGTGCCAGCAGCGTAGACCCTAGCGGGGGGCTCCAAGAGACCCAGTACTTC